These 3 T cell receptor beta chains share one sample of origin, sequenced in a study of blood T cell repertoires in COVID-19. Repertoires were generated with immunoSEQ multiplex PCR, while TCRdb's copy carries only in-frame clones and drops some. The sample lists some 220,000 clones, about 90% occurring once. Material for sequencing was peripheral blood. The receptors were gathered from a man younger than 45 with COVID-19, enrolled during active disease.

The CDR3 spells CASSSTRGTGHNYGYTF. Here the CDR3 DNA reads TGTGCCAGCAGCTCAACGAGGGGGACAGGACACAACTATGGCTACACCTTC. V is TRBV7-9 and J is TRBJ1-2; 8 bases are shared with TRBD1. The CDR3 is 17 residues long. Germline CDR1 SEHNR, CDR2 FQNEAQ (reference sequence). Trimming removed 4 bases from V and 2 bases from J; junction bases left unmatched: 12.

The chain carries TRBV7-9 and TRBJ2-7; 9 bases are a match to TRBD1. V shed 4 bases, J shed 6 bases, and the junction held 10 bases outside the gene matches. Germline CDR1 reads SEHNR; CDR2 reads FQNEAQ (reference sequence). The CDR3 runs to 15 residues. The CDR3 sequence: CASSSSGTGSTEQYF. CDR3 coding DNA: TGTGCCAGCAGCTCCTCCGGGACAGGGTCAACCGAGCAGTACTTC.

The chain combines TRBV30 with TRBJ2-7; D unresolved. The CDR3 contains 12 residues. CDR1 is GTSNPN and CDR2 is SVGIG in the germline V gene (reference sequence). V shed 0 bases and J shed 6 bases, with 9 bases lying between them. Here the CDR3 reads CAWSVPGGEQYF. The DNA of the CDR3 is TGTGCCTGGAGTGTACCGGGTGGCGAGCAGTACTTC.